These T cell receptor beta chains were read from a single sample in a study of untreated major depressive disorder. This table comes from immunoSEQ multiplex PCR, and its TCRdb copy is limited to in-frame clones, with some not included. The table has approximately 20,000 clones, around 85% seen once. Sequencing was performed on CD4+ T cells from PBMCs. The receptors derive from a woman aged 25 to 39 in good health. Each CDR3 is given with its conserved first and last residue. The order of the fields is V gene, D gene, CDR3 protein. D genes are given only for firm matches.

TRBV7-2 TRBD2 CASSLAGTSPEQYF
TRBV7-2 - CASSLGGQLQYF
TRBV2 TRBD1 CASSEGGTGNQPQHF
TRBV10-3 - CAISDSGKHTQYF
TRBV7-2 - CASSLELGNEQFF
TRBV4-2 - CASSQVGGIPYNEQFF
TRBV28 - CASSLAANYGYTF
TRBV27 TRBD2 CASSLLRGTSGENYEQYF
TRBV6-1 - CASSRTPGFDQPQHF
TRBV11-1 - CASSLGGGPFF
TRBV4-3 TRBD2 CASSQERAAGGTFREQYF
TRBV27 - CASSLFGGARGNTIYF
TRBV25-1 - CASSVGRSYGYTF
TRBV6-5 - CASRNPGRGSQYF
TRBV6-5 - CASSYSIQETQYF
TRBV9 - CASSGAGQSTGELFF
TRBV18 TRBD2 CASSPYGLAGGEQYF